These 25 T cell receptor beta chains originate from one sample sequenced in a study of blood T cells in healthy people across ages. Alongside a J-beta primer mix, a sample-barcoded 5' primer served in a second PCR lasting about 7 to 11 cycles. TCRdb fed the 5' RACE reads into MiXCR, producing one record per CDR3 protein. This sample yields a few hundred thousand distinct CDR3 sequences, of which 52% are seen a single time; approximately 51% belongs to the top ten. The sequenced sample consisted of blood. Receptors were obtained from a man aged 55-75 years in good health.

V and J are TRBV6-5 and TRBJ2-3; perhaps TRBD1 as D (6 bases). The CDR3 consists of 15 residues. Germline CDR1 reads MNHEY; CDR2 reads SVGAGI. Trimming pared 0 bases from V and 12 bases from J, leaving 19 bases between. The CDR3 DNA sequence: TGTGCCAGCAGTTACTCGTGGGGGTCCGGACAGAACCAGTATTTT. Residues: CASSYSWGSGQNQYF.

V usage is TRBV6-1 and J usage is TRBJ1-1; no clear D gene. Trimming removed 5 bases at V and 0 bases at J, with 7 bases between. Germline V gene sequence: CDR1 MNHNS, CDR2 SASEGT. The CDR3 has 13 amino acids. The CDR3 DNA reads TGTGCCAGCAGTCCCTCCATGAACACTGAAGCTTTCTTT. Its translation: CASSPSMNTEAFF.

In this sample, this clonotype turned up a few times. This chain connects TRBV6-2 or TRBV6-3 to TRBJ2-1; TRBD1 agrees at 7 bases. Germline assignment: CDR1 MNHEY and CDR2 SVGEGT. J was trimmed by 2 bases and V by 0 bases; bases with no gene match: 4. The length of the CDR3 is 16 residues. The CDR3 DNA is TGTGCCAGCAGTTACTCAACAGGGGTCCCCTACAATGAGCAGTTCTTC. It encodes CASSYSTGVPYNEQFF.

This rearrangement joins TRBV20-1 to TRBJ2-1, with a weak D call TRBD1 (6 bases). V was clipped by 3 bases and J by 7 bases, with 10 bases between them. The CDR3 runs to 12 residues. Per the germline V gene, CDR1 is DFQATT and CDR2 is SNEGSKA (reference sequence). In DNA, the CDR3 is TGCAGTGCTAGTCACAGGGAAAATGAGCAGTTCTTC. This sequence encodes CSASHRENEQFF.

The CDR3 DNA reads TGCAGTGCTAGAGATAGGGTCGACCGCGACAAAACACTAGCCAAAAACATTCAGTACTTC. It specifies CSARDRVDRDKTLAKNIQYF. The chain is built from TRBV20-1 and TRBJ2-4, with no clear D. Trimming left V 0 bases short and J 0 bases short, with 24 bases between. Germline CDR1 reads DFQATT; CDR2 reads SNEGSKA (reference sequence). The CDR3 spans 20 residues.

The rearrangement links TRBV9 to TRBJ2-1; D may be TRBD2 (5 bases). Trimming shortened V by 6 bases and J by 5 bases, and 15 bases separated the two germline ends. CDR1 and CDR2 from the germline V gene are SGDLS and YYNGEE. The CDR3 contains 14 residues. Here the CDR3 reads CASNPSPTHNEQFF. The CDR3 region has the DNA TGTGCCAGCAACCCTAGCCCGACACACAATGAGCAGTTCTTC.

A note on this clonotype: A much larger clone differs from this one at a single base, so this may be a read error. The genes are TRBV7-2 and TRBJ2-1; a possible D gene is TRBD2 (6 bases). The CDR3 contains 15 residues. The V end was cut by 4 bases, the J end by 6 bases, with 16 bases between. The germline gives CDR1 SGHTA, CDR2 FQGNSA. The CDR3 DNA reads TGTGCCAGCAGCTCGAGCGCGGGACTCCTCAATGAGCAGTTCTTC. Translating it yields CASSSSAGLLNEQFF.

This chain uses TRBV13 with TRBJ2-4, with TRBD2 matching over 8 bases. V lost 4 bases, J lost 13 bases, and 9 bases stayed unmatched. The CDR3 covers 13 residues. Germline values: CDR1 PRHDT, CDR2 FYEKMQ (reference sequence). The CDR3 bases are TGTGCCAGCAGCTCCCTCCGGGGGGGAGAGCAGTACTTC. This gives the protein CASSSLRGGEQYF.

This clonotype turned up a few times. In DNA form, the CDR3 reads TGTGCCAGCAGCTACCGGGATTCAAGCTCCTACGAGCAGTACTTC. It is translated as CASSYRDSSSYEQYF. The gene calls are TRBV7-9 and TRBJ2-7; a possible D gene is TRBD2 (5 bases). The CDR3 covers 15 residues. The V and J ends lost 4 bases and 0 bases respectively, with 13 bases between them. Germline V gene sequence: CDR1 SEHNR, CDR2 FQNEAQ (reference sequence).

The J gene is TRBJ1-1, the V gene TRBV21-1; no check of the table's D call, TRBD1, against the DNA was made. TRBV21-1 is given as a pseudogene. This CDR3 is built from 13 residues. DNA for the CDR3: TGTGCCAGCAGCACACAGGGGAAGGCTGAAGCTTTCTTT. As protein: CASSTQGKAEAFF.

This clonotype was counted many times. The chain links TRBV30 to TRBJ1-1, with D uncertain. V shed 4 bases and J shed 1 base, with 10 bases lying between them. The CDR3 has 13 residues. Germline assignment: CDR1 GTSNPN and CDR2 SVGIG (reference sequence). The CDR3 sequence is CAWNVGWNTEAFF. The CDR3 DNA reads TGTGCCTGGAACGTCGGCTGGAACACTGAAGCTTTCTTT.

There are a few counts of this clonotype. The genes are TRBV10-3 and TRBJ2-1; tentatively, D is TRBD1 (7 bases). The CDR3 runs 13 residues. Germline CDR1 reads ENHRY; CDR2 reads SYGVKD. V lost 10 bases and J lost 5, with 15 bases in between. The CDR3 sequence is CATGGTDHNEQFF. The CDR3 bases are TGTGCCACAGGCGGGACAGACCACAATGAGCAGTTCTTC.

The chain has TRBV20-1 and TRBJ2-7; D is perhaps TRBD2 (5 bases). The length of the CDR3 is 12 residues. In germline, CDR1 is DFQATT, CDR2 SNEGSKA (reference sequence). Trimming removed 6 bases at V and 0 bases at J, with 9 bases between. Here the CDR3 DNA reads TGCAGTGCCGTTCGGGACTCCTACGAGCAGTACTTC. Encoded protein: CSAVRDSYEQYF.

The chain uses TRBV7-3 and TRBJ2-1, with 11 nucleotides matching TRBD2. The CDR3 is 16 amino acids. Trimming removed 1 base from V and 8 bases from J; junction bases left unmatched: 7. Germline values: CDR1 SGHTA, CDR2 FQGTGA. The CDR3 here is CASSLIAGLAGDEQFF. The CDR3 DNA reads TGTGCCAGCAGCTTAATTGCCGGACTAGCGGGCGATGAGCAGTTCTTC.

In nucleotides, the CDR3 is TGTGCCAGCAGCTTAGCCCTCGGACAGCTCTACGAGCAGTACTTC. This gives the protein CASSLALGQLYEQYF. The rearrangement joins TRBV7-2 to TRBJ2-7; perhaps TRBD1 as D (6 bases). Trimming left V 0 bases short and J 3 bases short, with 12 bases between. The CDR3 runs 15 residues. Germline loops: CDR1 SGHTA, CDR2 FQGNSA.

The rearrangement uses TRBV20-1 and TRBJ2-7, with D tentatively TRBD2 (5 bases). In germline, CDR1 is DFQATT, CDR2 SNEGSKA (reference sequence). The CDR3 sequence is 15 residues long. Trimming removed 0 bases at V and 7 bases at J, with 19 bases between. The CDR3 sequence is CSARDRLISLREQYF. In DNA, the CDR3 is TGCAGTGCTAGAGACCGACTAATATCCCTACGTGAGCAGTACTTC.

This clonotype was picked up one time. The CDR3 spells CASMTGISGELFF. In nucleotides, the CDR3 is TGTGCCAGCATGACAGGGATTTCCGGGGAGCTGTTTTTT. The chain has TRBV7-9 and TRBJ2-2, with 7 bases that match TRBD1. V dropped 7 bases and J dropped 6; count of bases not matched to a gene: 5. Germline values: CDR1 SEHNR, CDR2 FQNEAQ (reference sequence). The CDR3 is made up of 13 amino acids.

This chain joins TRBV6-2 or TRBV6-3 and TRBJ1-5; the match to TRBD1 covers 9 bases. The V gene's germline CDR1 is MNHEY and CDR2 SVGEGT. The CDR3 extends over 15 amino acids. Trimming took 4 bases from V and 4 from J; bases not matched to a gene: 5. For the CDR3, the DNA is TGTGCCAGCAGTTGGGGACAGGGTGGTAATCAGCCCCAGCATTTT. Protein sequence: CASSWGQGGNQPQHF.

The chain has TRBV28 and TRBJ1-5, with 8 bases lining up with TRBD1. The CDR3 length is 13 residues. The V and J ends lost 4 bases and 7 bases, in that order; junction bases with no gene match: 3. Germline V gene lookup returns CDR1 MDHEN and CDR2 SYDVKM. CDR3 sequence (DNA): TGTGCCAGCAGTTGGGGACAGGACCAGCCCCAGCATTTT. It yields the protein CASSWGQDQPQHF.

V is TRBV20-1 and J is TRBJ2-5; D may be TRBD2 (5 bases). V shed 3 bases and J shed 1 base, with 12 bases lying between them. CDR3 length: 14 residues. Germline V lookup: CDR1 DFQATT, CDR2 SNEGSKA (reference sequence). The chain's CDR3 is CSASPPTSQETQYF. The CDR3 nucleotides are TGCAGTGCTAGCCCCCCTACTAGCCAAGAGACCCAGTACTTC.

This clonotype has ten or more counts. CDR3 sequence: CASSHLYEQYF. CDR3 DNA: TGTGCCAGCAGTCACTTGTACGAGCAGTACTTC. V is TRBV7-2 and J is TRBJ2-7; D unclear. This CDR3 has 11 amino acids. Germline-derived CDR1 and CDR2 are SGHTA and FQGNSA. V lost 6 bases and J lost 4, with 7 bases in between.

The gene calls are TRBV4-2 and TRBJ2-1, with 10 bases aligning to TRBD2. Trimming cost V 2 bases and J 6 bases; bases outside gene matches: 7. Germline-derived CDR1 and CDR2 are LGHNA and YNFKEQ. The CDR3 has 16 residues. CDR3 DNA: TGTGCCAGCAGCCAATTGACTAGCGGGCCACCCAATGAGCAGTTCTTC. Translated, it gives CASSQLTSGPPNEQFF.

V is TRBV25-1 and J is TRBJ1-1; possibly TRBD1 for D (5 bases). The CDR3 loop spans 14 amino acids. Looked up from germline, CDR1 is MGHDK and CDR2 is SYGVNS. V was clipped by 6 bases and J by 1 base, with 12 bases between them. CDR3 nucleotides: TGTGCCAGCAGGATCACAGGACGGAACACTGAAGCTTTCTTT. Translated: CASRITGRNTEAFF. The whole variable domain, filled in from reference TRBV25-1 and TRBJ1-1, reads EADIYQTPRYLVIGTGKKITLECSQTMGHDKMYWYQQDPGMELHLIHYSYGVNSTEKGDLSSESTVSRIRTEHFPLTLESARPSHTSQYLCASRITGRNTEAFFGQGTRLTVV.

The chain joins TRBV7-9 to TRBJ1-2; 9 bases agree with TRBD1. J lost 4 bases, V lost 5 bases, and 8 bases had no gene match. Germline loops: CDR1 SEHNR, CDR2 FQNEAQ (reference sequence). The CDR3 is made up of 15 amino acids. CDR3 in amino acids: CASSLEGDRAYGYTF. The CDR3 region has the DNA TGTGCCAGCAGCCTCGAGGGGGACAGGGCCTATGGCTACACCTTC.

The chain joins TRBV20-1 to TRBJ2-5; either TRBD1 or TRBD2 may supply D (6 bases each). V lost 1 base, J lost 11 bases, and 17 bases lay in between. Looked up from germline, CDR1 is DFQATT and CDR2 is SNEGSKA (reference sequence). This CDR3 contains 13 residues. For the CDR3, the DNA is TGCAGTGCTAGAGTGGGGGGCGGGAAAGAGCAGTACTTC. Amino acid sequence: CSARVGGGKEQYF.